This TCR beta chain stems from a study of blood T cell repertoires in COVID-19. Overall study: COVID-19 samples, acute and convalescent, were from the United States, Italy and Spain.

The CDR3 is made up of 17 amino acids. V was clipped by 7 bases and J by 10 bases, with 29 bases between them. Germline loops: CDR1 SGHTA, CDR2 FQGNSA. This clone showed up just a few times. Study processing details: For nucleated cells, counts were estimated from reference gene primer amplification. Method: immunoSEQ multiplex PCR; TCRdb's copy keeps in-frame clones and lacks some. The DNA gave D and trimming, while V, J and clone size come from that table. The sample contains 150,000 or so clones, around 80% of which appear only once. This clonotype originated in a human donor with acute or convalescent COVID-19. The donor label of this sample is uncertain. Sequences were obtained from peripheral blood. This chain uses TRBV7-2 with TRBJ2-1; TRBD2 might be the D (5 bases). The CDR3 here is CASNPTGGLAPSGEQFF. DNA of the CDR3: TGTGCCAGCAACCCCACGGGCGGGTTGGCCCCGAGTGGGGAGCAGTTCTTC.